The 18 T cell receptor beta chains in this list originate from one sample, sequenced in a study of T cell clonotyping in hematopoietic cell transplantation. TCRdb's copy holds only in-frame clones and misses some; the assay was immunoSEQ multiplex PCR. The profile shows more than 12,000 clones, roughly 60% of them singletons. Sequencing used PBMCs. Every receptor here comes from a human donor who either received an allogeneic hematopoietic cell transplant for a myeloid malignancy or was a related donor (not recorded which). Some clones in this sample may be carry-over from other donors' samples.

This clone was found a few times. The CDR3 loop reads CATQGDGHTEAFF. CDR3 DNA sequence: TGTGCCACCCAGGGGGATGGTCACACTGAAGCTTTCTTT. The chain combines TRBV30 with TRBJ1-1; TRBD1 matches at 7 bases. The germline gives CDR1 GTSNPN, CDR2 SVGIG (reference sequence). The J segment lost 3 bases and the V segment lost 8 bases, leaving 9 bases of the junction unmatched. The CDR3 has 13 residues.

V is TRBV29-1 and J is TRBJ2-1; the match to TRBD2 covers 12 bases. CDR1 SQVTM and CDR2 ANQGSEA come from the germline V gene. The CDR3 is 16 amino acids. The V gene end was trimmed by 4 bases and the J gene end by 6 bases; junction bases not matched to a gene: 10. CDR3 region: CSVVPSGRAGVNEQFF. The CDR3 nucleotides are TGCAGCGTTGTCCCTAGCGGGAGGGCCGGGGTCAATGAGCAGTTCTTC.

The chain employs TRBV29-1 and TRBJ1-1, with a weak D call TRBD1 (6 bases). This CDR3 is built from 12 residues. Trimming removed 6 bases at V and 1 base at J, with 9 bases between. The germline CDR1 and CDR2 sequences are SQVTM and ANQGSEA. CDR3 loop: CSVQGRNTEAFF. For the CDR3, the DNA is TGCAGCGTACAGGGTAGGAACACTGAAGCTTTCTTT.

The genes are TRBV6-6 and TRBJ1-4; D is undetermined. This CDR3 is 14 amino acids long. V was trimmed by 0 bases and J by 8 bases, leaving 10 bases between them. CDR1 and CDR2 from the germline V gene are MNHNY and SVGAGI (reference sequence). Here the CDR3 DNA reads TGTGCCAGCAGTTACTCGGGAGCGGACGAAAAACTGTTTTTT. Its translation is CASSYSGADEKLFF.

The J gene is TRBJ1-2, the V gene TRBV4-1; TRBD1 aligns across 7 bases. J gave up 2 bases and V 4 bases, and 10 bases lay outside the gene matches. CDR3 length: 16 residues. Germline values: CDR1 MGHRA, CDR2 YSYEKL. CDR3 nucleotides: TGCGCCAGCAGCCTCTCAGGGGAGGGGGCAAACTATGGCTACACCTTC. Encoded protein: CASSLSGEGANYGYTF.

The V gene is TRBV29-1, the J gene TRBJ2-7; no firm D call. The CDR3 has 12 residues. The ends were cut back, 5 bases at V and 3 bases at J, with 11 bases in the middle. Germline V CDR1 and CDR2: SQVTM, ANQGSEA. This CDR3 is CSVLGADYEQYF. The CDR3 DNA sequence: TGCAGCGTTTTAGGCGCCGACTACGAGCAGTACTTC.

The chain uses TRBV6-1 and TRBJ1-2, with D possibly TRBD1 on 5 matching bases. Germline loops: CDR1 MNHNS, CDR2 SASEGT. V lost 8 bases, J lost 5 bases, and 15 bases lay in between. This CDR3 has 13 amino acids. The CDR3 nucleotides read TGTGCCAGCTTCGAGCCGGAGGGGTATGGCTACACCTTC. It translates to CASFEPEGYGYTF.

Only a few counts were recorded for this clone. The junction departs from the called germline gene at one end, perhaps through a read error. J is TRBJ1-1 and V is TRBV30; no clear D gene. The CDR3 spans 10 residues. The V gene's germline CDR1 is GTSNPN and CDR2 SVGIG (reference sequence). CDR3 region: CAWGFTEASF. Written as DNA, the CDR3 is TGTGCCTGGGGGTTCACTGAAGCTTCCTTT. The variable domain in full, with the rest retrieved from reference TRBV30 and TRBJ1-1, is SQTIHQWPATLVQPVGSPLSLECTVEGTSNPNLYWYRQAAGRGLQLLFYSVGIGQISSEVPQNLSASRPQDRQFILSSKKLLLSDSGFYLCAWGFTEASFGQGTRLTVV.

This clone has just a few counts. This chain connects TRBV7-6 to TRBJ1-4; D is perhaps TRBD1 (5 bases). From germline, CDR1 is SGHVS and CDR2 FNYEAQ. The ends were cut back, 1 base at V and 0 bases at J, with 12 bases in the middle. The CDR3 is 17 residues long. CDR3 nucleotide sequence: TGTGCCAGCAGCTTAGTTAATCCGGGGCCAACTAATGAAAAACTGTTTTTT. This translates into CASSLVNPGPTNEKLFF.

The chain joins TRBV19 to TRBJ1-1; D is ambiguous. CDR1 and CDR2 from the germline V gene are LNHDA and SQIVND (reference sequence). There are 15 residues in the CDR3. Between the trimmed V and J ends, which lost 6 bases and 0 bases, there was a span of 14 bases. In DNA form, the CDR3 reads TGTGCCAGTAGGGACGGATCTTCGTTGAACACTGAAGCTTTCTTT. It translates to CASRDGSSLNTEAFF.

The CDR3 sequence: CASSQGTGSTNEKLFF. The CDR3 nucleotides are TGTGCCAGCAGCCAGGGAACCGGTTCAACTAATGAAAAACTGTTTTTT. The chain combines TRBV4-2 with TRBJ1-4; no reliable D call. CDR3 length: 16 amino acids. CDR1 is LGHNA and CDR2 is YNFKEQ in the germline V gene. The V end was cut by 3 bases, the J end by 0 bases, with 11 bases between.

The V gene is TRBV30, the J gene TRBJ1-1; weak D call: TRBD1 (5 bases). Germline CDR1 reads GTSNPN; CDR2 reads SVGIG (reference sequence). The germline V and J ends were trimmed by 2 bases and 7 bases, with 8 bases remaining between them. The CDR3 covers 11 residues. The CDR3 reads CAWSLTVEAFF. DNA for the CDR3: TGTGCCTGGAGTTTGACAGTTGAAGCTTTCTTT.

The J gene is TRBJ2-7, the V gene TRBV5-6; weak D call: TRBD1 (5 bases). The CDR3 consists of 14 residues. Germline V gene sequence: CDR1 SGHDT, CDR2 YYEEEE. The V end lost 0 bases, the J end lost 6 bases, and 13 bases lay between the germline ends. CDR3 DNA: TGTGCCAGCAGCTTGGTTCAGGGAAGGCCCGAGCAGTACTTC. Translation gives CASSLVQGRPEQYF.

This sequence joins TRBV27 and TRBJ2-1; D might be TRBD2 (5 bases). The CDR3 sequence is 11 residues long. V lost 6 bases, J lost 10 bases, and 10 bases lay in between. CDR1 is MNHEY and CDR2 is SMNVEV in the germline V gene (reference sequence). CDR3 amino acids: CASRGVGEQFF. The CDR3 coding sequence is TGTGCCAGCAGGGGAGTTGGAGAGCAGTTCTTC.

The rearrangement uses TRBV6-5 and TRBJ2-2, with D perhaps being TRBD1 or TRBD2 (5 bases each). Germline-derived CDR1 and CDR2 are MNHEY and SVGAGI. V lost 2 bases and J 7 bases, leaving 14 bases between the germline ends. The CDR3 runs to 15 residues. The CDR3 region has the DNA TGTGCCAGCAGTTACAACCTCGGGACGGGCGGGGAGCTGTTTTTT. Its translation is CASSYNLGTGGELFF.

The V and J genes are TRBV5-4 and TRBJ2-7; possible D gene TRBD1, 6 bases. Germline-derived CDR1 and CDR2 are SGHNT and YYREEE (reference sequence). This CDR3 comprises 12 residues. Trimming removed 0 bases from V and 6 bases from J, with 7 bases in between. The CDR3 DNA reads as TGTGCCAGCAGCTTGGGCAGGGGCGAGCAGTACTTC. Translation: CASSLGRGEQYF.

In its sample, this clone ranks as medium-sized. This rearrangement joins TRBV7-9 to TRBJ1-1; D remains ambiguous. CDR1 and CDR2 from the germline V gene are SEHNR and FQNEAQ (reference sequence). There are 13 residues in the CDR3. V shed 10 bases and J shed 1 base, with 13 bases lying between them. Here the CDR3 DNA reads TGTGCCATCGTGACCGGTGGGAACACTGAAGCTTTCTTT. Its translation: CAIVTGGNTEAFF.

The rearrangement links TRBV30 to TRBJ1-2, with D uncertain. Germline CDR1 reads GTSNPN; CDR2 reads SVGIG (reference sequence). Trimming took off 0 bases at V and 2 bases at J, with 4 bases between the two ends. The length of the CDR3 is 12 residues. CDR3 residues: CAWSVQNYGYTF. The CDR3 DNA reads TGTGCCTGGAGTGTACAGAACTATGGCTACACCTTC.